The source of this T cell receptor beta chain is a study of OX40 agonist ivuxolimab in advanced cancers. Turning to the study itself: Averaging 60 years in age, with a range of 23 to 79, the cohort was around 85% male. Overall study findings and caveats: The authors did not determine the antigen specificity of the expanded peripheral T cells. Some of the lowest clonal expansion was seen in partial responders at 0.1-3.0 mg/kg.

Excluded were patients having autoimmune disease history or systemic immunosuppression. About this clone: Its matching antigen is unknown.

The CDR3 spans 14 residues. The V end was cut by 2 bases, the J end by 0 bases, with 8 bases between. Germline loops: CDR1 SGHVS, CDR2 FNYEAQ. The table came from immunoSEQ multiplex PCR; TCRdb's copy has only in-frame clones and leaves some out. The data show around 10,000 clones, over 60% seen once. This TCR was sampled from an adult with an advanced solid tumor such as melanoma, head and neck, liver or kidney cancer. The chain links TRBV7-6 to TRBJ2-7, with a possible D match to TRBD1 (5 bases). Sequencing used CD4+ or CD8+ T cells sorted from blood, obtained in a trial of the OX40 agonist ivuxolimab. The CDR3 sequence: CASSLRQSSYEQYF. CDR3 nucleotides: TGTGCCAGCAGCTTAAGACAGTCCTCCTACGAGCAGTACTTC.